These T cell receptor beta chains were read from a single sample in a study of OX40 agonist ivuxolimab in advanced cancers. Clones were read by immunoSEQ multiplex PCR, and TCRdb kept only the in-frame ones, dropping some. The repertoire holds approximately 80,000 clones, with around nine tenths as singletons. This specimen was CD4+ or CD8+ T cells sorted from blood, taken in a trial of the OX40 agonist ivuxolimab. The receptors originated from an adult with an advanced solid tumor such as melanoma, head and neck, liver or kidney cancer. Each CDR3 is given with its conserved first and last residue. The D gene is left open where the match is weak. Not all rows give a size; the values are once, few, many and, for expanded clones, a class.

>NA|TRBD1|TRBV11-1|TRBJ2-3
TGTGCCAGCAGCTTATCCCCAGGGACAGTCACTTCGCAGTATTTT
CASSLSPGTVTSQYF
>NA|NA|TRBV4-1|TRBJ2-2
TGCGCCAGCAGCCAAGGTGGGGCGGGGTCAGGGAACACCGGGGAGCTGTTTTTT
CASSQGGAGSGNTGELFF
>NA|NA|TRBV10-2|TRBJ2-3
TGCGCCAGCAGTGAGTCTGCGGCTAGCACAGATACGCAGTATTTT
CASSESAASTDTQYF
>NA|NA|TRBV18|TRBJ1-4
TGTGCCAGCTCACCAATGGGGGCCCCTGGTGAAAAACTGTTTTTT
CASSPMGAPGEKLFF
>NA|TRBD2|TRBV5-4|TRBJ2-7
TGTGCCAGCACTAGAAGCGGGGGAGATTACGAGCAGTACTTC
CASTRSGGDYEQYF
>NA|NA|TRBV11-1|TRBJ2-7
TGTGCCAGCAGCTCGACACTCTACGAGCAGTACTTC
CASSSTLYEQYF
>NA|TRBD2|TRBV6-1|TRBJ2-3
TGTGCCAGCAGTGAATTTGGGACTAGACGTTCAGATACGCAGTATTTT
CASSEFGTRRSDTQYF
>once|TRBD1|TRBV10-3|TRBJ1-1
TGTGCCATCAGTGAGAGGGTGGACAGGGGAACTGAAGCTTTCTTT
CAISERVDRGTEAFF
>NA|TRBD1|TRBV6-1|TRBJ1-5
TGTGCCAGCAGTCTACGACAGGGTTGGGAGCCCCAGCATTTT
CASSLRQGWEPQHF
>NA|NA|TRBV6-1|TRBJ1-4
TGTGCCAGCAGCGACATGGGGAGGCCGAATGAAAAACTGTTTTTT
CASSDMGRPNEKLFF
>NA|NA|TRBV6-5|TRBJ2-7
TGTGCCAGCGCGCCGATGACAAAAAACTACGAGCAGTACTTC
CASAPMTKNYEQYF
>NA|TRBD2|TRBV4-2|TRBJ2-2
TGTGCCAGCAGCCAATGGTCTGCGGGGGGCACCGGGGAGCTGTTTTTT
CASSQWSAGGTGELFF
>NA|TRBD2|TRBV9|TRBJ2-1
TGTGCCAGCAGCGTAGAAGGACTAGCGGGCTACAATGAGCAGTTCTTC
CASSVEGLAGYNEQFF
>NA|NA|TRBV15|TRBJ1-1
TGTGCCACCAGCAGAGATCGGCTAACTGAAGCTTTCTTT
CATSRDRLTEAFF
>few|TRBD2|TRBV5-1|TRBJ2-1
TGCGCCAGCAGCTTGGTGGCTAGCGGAAGCTCCTACAATGAGCAGTTCTTC
CASSLVASGSSYNEQFF
>NA|NA|TRBV28|TRBJ2-3
TGTGCCAGCAGTTTTGTCAGGGATTATCTGGCAGATACGCAGTATTTT
CASSFVRDYLADTQYF
>NA|NA|TRBV19|TRBJ2-2
TGTGCCAGTAGTAAGGCGGGCCGGAACACCGGGGAGCTGTTTTTT
CASSKAGRNTGELFF
>NA|NA|TRBV10-3|TRBJ1-2
TGTGCCATCAGTGGAACAGGGTCTAACTATGGCTACACCTTC
CAISGTGSNYGYTF
>NA|NA|TRBV19|TRBJ2-2
TGTGCCAGTAGTGCAGGGGTAACCGGGGAGCTGTTTTTT
CASSAGVTGELFF
>NA|NA|TRBV30|TRBJ1-3
TGTGCCTGGAGTGTTGGAGGGAAGAGGTTTTCTGGAAACACCATATATTTT
CAWSVGGKRFSGNTIYF
>NA|TRBD2|TRBV28|TRBJ2-3
TGTGCCAGCAGTAAACTAGCGAGCACAGATACGCAGTATTTT
CASSKLASTDTQYF
>NA|NA|TRBV5-8|TRBJ1-2
TGTGCCAGCAGCTTGCGAGTCGCGGCGGGCGACTATGGCTACACCTTC
CASSLRVAAGDYGYTF
>NA|NA|TRBV7-9|TRBJ2-5
TGTGCCAGCAGCTTCGGGTTGGACCAAGAGACCCAGTACTTC
CASSFGLDQETQYF
>NA|TRBD2|TRBV7-9|TRBJ2-7
TGTGCCAGCAGCTTAACTAGCGGGGGATCCTACGAGCAGTACTTC
CASSLTSGGSYEQYF
>few|NA|TRBV19|TRBJ1-1
TGTGCCAGTACCCCCGGTATGAACACTGAAGCTTTCTTT
CASTPGMNTEAFF
>few|NA|TRBV6-6|TRBJ1-1
TGTGCCAGCAGTTTTCAGGGGTCCACTGAAGCTTTCTTT
CASSFQGSTEAFF
>few|NA|TRBV29-1|TRBJ1-1
TGCAGCGCGGGACAGAACACTGAAGCTTTCTTT
CSAGQNTEAFF
>NA|NA|TRBV30|TRBJ2-5
TGTGCCTGGAGTGCCATTCCCCCAGAGACCCAGTACTTC
CAWSAIPPETQYF
>NA|NA|TRBV5-6|TRBJ2-2
TGTGCCAGCAGCTCCTCCGGGGAGCTGTTTTTT
CASSSSGELFF
>NA|NA|TRBV27|TRBJ1-4
TGTGCCAGCAGTCCCCAAGTGGCAGGGAGGGGGAATGAAAAACTGTTTTTT
CASSPQVAGRGNEKLFF
>NA|NA|TRBV7-8|TRBJ2-3
TGTGCCATCGGCCGGGTCGATACGCAGTATTTT
CAIGRVDTQYF
>once|TRBD1|TRBV28|TRBJ2-4
TGTGCCAGCAGTAGATCCGGGACAGGCAAAAACATTCAGTACTTC
CASSRSGTGKNIQYF
>NA|NA|TRBV5-8|TRBJ1-5
TGTGCCAGCGACCGGACAGTCAATCAGCCCCAGCATTTT
CASDRTVNQPQHF
>NA|NA|TRBV11-2|TRBJ2-5
TGTGCCAGCAGCTCCCAGCGGGCAGGGGGGAAACAGACCCAGTACTTC
CASSSQRAGGKQTQYF
>NA|NA|TRBV11-2|TRBJ2-2
TGTGCCAGCAGCTTAGATCGCTTTGAGGGACGGAGCACCGGGGAGCTGTTTTTT
CASSLDRFEGRSTGELFF
>NA|TRBD2|TRBV6-5|TRBJ2-5
TGTGCCAGCAGTTACCTAGCGGGAGGGCTAGAGACCCAGTACTTC
CASSYLAGGLETQYF
>NA|TRBD1|TRBV5-1|TRBJ1-2
TGCGCCAGCAGCTTAGCCGGGACAGGGTCTGGCTACACCTTC
CASSLAGTGSGYTF
>NA|NA|TRBV7-9|TRBJ2-7
TGTGCCAGCAGCTTATCAGGGGTCGTCTACGAGCAGTACTTC
CASSLSGVVYEQYF
>once|TRBD2|TRBV6-5|TRBJ2-3
TGTGCCAGCAGCCCAATGACTAGCCGGTTAGATACGCAGTATTTT
CASSPMTSRLDTQYF
>NA|TRBD1|TRBV10-3|TRBJ1-2
TGTGCCATCAGGCACGGGACAGGGGTTGATGGCTACACCTTC
CAIRHGTGVDGYTF
>NA|NA|TRBV30|TRBJ1-6
TGTGCCTGGCGGAGCTCCTATAATTCACCCCTCCACTTT
CAWRSSYNSPLHF
>NA|NA|TRBV2|TRBJ2-7
TGTGCCAGCAACGGACCCTACAGGGTAGGGGCCTACGAGCAGTACTTC
CASNGPYRVGAYEQYF
>once|NA|TRBV27|TRBJ1-1
TGTGCCAGCAGTCATCAGGGGCCGGGCACTGAAGCTTTCTTT
CASSHQGPGTEAFF
>once|NA|TRBV28|TRBJ1-2
TGTGCCAGCAGTCTAACCTTCCCAGGGGGCTACACCTTC
CASSLTFPGGYTF
>NA|NA|TRBV11-2|TRBJ2-3
TGTGCCAGCAGCCCTAGCCTTTTCGATACGCAGTATTTT
CASSPSLFDTQYF
>once|TRBD2|TRBV14|TRBJ2-1
TGTGCCAGCAGCCAAGCTCCTAGACTAGCGGGAGGGCATGAGCAGTTCTTC
CASSQAPRLAGGHEQFF
>NA|NA|TRBV15|TRBJ2-2
TGTGCCACCAGCAGAGATTACCCCGGGGAGCTGTTTTTT
CATSRDYPGELFF
>NA|NA|TRBV21-1|TRBJ2-3
TGTGCCAGCAGCAAAGATCGACAGGCCAACACAGATACGCAGTATTTT
CASSKDRQANTDTQYF
>few|NA|TRBV6-1|TRBJ1-2
TGTGCCAGCAGTGAAGCCGGGGTGGGTGGCTACACCTTC
CASSEAGVGGYTF
>NA|NA|TRBV4-2|TRBJ1-4
TGTGCCAGCAGCCAAGAAGGAGGACACTCGAATAATGAAAAACTGTTTTTT
CASSQEGGHSNNEKLFF
>NA|NA|TRBV6-5|TRBJ1-2
TGTGCCAGCAGTTACTCGACAGGCCACTATGGCTACACCTTC
CASSYSTGHYGYTF
>NA|NA|TRBV6-6|TRBJ2-7
TGTGCCAGCAGTTTTTCTCACGAGCAGTACTTC
CASSFSHEQYF
>NA|NA|TRBV9|TRBJ2-7
TGTGCCAGCAGCGTAGGGTTGGGGCGGGTTGAGATGGACGAGCAGTACTTC
CASSVGLGRVEMDEQYF
>NA|NA|TRBV5-1|TRBJ2-3
TGCGCCAGCAAAGGAAACCCTTCGGCAGATACGCAGTATTTT
CASKGNPSADTQYF
>NA|TRBD2|TRBV25-1|TRBJ2-7
TGTGCCAGCAGTGAGATCGGGACTAGGGGCGAGCAGTACTTC
CASSEIGTRGEQYF
>NA|NA|TRBV16|TRBJ2-7
TGTGCCAGCAGCCAATCGCCCGGGGAGGCCTACGAGCAGTACTTC
CASSQSPGEAYEQYF
>NA|NA|TRBV5-1|TRBJ1-1
TGCGCCAGCACCCCCTCAGGGAACACTGAAGCTTTCTTT
CASTPSGNTEAFF
>NA|TRBD2|TRBV6-1|TRBJ2-3
TGTGCCAGCAGTGAAGATAGCGGGGGTCTCACAGATACGCAGTATTTT
CASSEDSGGLTDTQYF